The subject of this entry is one TCR beta chain. It lacks a known antigen. Base qualities were left out, and no much larger clone turns up one base away. CDR1 and CDR2, looked up from the germline V gene (reference sequence), are MNHEY and SMNVEV. The CDR3 measures 15 amino acids from cysteine to phenylalanine. Only the CDR3 region is kept as DNA, spanning 45 bases read in frame from base 1. Compared with germline, V lacks 5 bases and J lacks 6 bases; bases without a gene match: 10. The sample comes from a study of early T cells in non-severe SARS-CoV-2 infection (dated by TCRdb to the early 2020s). Broadly, across the study: Because TCR sequencing relied on bulk RNA taken from unsorted whole blood, pairing of alpha and beta chains was not possible. Findings and caveats that apply to the study as a whole: VDJdb matching was skewed toward anti-spike CD8 responses and likely underestimated virus-specific expansions, missing private and CD4 specificities.

The library was made by 5' RACE. TCRdb lists the instrument as NextSeq 500. The TCR library protocol attached unique molecular identifiers to individual cDNA molecules to correct for sequencing error and PCR bias. Sequencing covered both TCR alpha and beta chains, and within each sample the abundances of alpha and beta sequences were tightly co-correlated. Per the original workflow: Decombinator V4 was used to annotate TCR sequences for V gene, J gene and CDR3. TCRs were defined as expanded if a significant change between any two time points was detected under a Poisson model with p below 0.0001. TCR abundances were normalised to the total number of TCRs sequenced in each sample and reported as counts per million. TRAV1-2 paired with TRAJ12, TRAJ20 or TRAJ33 defined MAIT TCRs, while TRAV10 paired with TRAJ18 defined iNKT TCRs. VDJdb, accessed 1 November 2021, was searched for CMV, EBV and SARS-CoV-2 annotated TCRs, with TCRs annotated for multiple antigens excluded. In TCRdb, the public reads were trimmed at Q25 with fastp and aligned with MiXCR, with productive beta chains retained. Each CDR3 protein gets just one entry, which takes the most common genes and DNA from the rows behind it. In this record, the V and J calls reflect TCRdb's handling and not the investigators' own analysis. This sample holds about 130,000 distinct CDR3 sequences; 15% were observed only once. The biggest ten clones account for 20% to 25% of the sample.

The study was a case-control design nested within a healthcare worker cohort in London, UK, with weekly nasopharyngeal swab PCR tests and blood sampling. Healthcare workers were recruited during the week of the UK lockdown, between 23 and 31 March 2020, and followed weekly for up to about 15 weeks. In this chain, TRBV27 is recombined with TRBJ2-7; 10 central nucleotides agree with TRBD1. The TCR originated in an adult who was a healthcare worker with PCR-confirmed SARS-CoV-2 infection or an uninfected control (not recorded which). Sequencing was carried out using whole blood. The DNA is as follows: TGTGCCAGCAGTATCCTGGGACAGGGGACGGCCGAGCAGTACTTC. Its protein reads: CASSILGQGTAEQYF.